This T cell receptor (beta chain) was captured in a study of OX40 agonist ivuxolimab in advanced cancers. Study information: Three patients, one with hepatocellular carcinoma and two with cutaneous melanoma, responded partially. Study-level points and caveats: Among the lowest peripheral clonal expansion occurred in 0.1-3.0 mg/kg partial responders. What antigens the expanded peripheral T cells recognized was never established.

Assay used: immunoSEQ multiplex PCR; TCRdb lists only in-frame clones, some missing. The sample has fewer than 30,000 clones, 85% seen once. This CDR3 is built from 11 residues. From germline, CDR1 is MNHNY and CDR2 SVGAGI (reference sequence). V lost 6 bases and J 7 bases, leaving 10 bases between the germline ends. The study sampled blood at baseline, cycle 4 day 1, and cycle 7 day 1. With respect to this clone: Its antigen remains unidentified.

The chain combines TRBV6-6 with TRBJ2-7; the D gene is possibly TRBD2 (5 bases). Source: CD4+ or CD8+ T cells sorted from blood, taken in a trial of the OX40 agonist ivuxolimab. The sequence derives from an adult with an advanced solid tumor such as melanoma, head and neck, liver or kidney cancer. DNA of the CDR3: TGTGCCAGCAGCCCTACGGGGGAGCAGTACTTC. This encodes CASSPTGEQYF.